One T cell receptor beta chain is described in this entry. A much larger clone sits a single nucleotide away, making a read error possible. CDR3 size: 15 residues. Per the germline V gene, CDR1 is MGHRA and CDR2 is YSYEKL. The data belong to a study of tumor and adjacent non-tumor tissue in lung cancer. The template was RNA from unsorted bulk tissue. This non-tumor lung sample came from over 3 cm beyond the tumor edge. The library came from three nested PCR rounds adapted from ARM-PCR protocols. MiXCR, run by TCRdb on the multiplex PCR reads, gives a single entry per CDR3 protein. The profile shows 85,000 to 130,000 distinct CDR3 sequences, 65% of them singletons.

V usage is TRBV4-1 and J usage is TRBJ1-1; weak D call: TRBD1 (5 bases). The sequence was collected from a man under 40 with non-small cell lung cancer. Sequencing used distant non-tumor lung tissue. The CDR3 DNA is TGCGCCAGCAACCAAGTCGTGAAGGGGTACCCTGAAGCTTTCTTT. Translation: CASNQVVKGYPEAFF.